This record looks at one T cell receptor beta chain sequence and its context. Antigen unknown. Sequencing used immunoSEQ multiplex PCR; TCRdb keeps in-frame clones, though not all of them. The sample lists tens of thousands of clones; 85% to 95% were seen once. This sample is drawn from a study of T cell responses to AZD1222 COVID-19 vaccine. General observations from the study: Nearly half of spike-specific TCRs reportedly target variant regions that are unmutated in the B.1.351 and B.1.1.7 variants. Spike-specific TCR depth and breadth grew after two AZD1222 doses. Repertoires were obtained solely post-peak T cell response.

The CDR3 is 13 residues long. Germline V gene sequence: CDR1 SQVTM, CDR2 ANQGSEA. Trimming cost V 4 bases and J 2 bases; bases outside gene matches: 3. The source is an adult in good health. The V call is TRBV29-1, the J call TRBJ2-3; 7 bases are a match to TRBD2. The sample here was peripheral blood, taken on day 0 of MenACWY control vaccination. The CDR3 DNA sequence: TGCAGCGTTGGAGGGGACTACACAGATACGCAGTATTTT. Protein: CSVGGDYTDTQYF.